The clone carrying this TCR beta chain has more than one count but fewer than ten. What it recognizes is unknown. This sample is drawn from a study of shared clonotypes between healthy human individuals. In the study overall: Ranging from 18 to 49 in age, donors were a couple of women and a few men.

Repertoires were generated with immunoSEQ multiplex PCR, while TCRdb's copy carries only in-frame clones and drops some. The sample records some 300,000 clones, about 70% being singletons. The CDR3 is made up of 11 amino acids. The V gene's germline CDR1 is DFQATT and CDR2 SNEGSKA (reference sequence). V dropped 4 bases and J dropped 8 bases, with 8 bases sitting between them. Whole-study findings and limits: Shared clonotypes across all four donors exceeded non-shared ones in generation probability. Approximately 5% was the fraction of naive CD4 clonotypes found shared across several donors. The study drew on few donors, limiting represented genetic and exposure-history diversity.

The source is a young man in good health. The sequenced material came from memory CD4+ T cells sorted from blood. Noted subset: CD45RA-negative fraction. This chain uses TRBV20-1 with TRBJ1-4; D ambiguous. Here the CDR3 DNA reads TGCAGTGCTAAGTCCGGCGAAAAACTGTTTTTT. It is translated as CSAKSGEKLFF.